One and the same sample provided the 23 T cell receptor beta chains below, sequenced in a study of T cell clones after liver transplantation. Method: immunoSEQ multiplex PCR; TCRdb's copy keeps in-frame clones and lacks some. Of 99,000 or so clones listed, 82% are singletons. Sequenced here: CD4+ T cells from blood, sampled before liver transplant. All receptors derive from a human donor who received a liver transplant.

The CDR3: CASSISPAYEQYF. In DNA, the CDR3 is TGTGCCAGTAGTATATCCCCAGCCTACGAGCAGTACTTC. The rearrangement joins TRBV19 to TRBJ2-7; D not resolved. CDR1 LNHDA and CDR2 SQIVND come from the germline V gene (reference sequence). V was pared by 2 bases and J by 2 bases, with 7 bases between. The length of the CDR3 is 13 residues.

The CDR3 spells CASSGIWNTQYF. The CDR3 nucleotides are TGTGCCAGCAGCGGGATATGGAATACGCAGTATTTT. This rearrangement joins TRBV2 to TRBJ2-3, with D possibly TRBD2 on 5 matching bases. CDR1 is SNHLY and CDR2 is FYNNEI in the germline V gene. The V end lost 6 bases, the J end lost 7 bases, and 11 bases lay between the germline ends. The CDR3 spans 12 residues.

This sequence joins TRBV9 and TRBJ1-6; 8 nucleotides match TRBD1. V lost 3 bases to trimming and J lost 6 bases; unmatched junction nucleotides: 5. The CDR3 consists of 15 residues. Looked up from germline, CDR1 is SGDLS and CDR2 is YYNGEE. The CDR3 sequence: CASSAGTGGNSPLHF. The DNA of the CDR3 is TGTGCCAGCAGCGCGGGGACAGGCGGTAATTCACCCCTCCACTTT.

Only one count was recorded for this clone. CDR3 in amino acids: CASSLGGGYEQYF. The CDR3 coding sequence is TGTGCCAGCAGCCTGGGGGGAGGGTACGAGCAGTACTTC. The chain has TRBV7-8 and TRBJ2-7; 7 bases line up with TRBD2. J lost 4 bases, V lost 5 bases, and 5 bases had no gene match. This CDR3 is built from 13 residues. Germline loops: CDR1 SGHVS, CDR2 FQNEAQ.

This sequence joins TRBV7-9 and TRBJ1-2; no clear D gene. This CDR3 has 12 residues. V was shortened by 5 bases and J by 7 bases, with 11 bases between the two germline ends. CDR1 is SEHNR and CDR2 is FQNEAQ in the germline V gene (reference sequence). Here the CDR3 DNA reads TGTGCCAGCAGCGACCTCATCTCTGGCTACACCTTC. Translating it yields CASSDLISGYTF.

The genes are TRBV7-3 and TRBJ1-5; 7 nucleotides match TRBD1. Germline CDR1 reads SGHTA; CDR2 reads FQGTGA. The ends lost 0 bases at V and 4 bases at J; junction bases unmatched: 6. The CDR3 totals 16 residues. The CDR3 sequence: CASSLTMDRRNQPQHF. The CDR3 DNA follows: TGTGCCAGCAGCTTAACGATGGACAGGAGAAATCAGCCCCAGCATTTT.

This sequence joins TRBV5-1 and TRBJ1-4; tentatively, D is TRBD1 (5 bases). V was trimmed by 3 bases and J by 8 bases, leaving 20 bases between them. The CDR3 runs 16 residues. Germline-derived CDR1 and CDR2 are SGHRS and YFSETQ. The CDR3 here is CASSWVGTEGREKLFF. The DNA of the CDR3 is TGCGCCAGCAGCTGGGTCGGGACCGAAGGGAGGGAAAAACTGTTTTTT.

CDR3 sequence (DNA): TGTGCCAGCAGCTTAGACAGGGGCTCTAAGACCCAGTACTTC. Protein: CASSLDRGSKTQYF. V usage is TRBV7-6 and J usage is TRBJ2-5; 7 nucleotides line up with TRBD1. This CDR3 comprises 14 residues. Germline trimming cut 1 base from V and 6 bases from J; bases unmatched to any gene: 5. Germline loops: CDR1 SGHVS, CDR2 FNYEAQ.

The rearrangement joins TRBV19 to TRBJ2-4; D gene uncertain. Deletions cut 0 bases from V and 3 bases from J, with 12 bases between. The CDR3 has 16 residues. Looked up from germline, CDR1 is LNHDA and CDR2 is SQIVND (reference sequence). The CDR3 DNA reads TGTGCCAGTAGTATAGAGGTTCCAGGTGGCAAAAACATTCAGTACTTC. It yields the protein CASSIEVPGGKNIQYF.

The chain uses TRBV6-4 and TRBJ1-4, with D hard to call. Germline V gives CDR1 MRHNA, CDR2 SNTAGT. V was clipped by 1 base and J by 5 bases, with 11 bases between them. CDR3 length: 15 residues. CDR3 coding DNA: TGTGCCAGCAGTGACTGGCAAATTCAAAATGAAAAACTGTTTTTT. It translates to CASSDWQIQNEKLFF.

CDR3 amino acids: CASSIFPSLGLAHEQYF. The DNA for the CDR3 is TGTGCCAGTAGTATCTTCCCCTCCTTAGGACTAGCCCACGAGCAGTACTTC. The chain recombines TRBV19 with TRBJ2-7; the match to TRBD2 covers 8 bases. The CDR3 totals 17 residues. The germline CDR1 and CDR2 sequences are LNHDA and SQIVND (reference sequence). The trim removed 3 bases at V and 5 bases at J, leaving 15 bases unmatched.

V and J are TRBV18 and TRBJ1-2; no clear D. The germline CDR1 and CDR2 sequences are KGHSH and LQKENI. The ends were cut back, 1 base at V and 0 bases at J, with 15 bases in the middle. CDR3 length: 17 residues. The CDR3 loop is CASSPLKDGRANYGYTF. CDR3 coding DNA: TGTGCCAGCTCACCACTGAAGGACGGAAGAGCTAACTATGGCTACACCTTC.

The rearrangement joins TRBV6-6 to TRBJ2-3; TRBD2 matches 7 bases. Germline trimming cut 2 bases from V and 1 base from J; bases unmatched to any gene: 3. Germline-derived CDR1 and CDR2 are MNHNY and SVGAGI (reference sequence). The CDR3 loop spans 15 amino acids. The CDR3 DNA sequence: TGTGCCAGCAGTTACCCGGCGGGGGGCACAGATACGCAGTATTTT. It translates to CASSYPAGGTDTQYF.

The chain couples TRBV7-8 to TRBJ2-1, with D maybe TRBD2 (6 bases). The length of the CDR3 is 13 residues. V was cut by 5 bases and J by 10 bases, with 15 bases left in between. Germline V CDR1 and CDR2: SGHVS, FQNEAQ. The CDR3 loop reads CASSRQWAGEQFF. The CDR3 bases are TGTGCCAGCAGCCGACAATGGGCGGGGGAGCAGTTCTTC.

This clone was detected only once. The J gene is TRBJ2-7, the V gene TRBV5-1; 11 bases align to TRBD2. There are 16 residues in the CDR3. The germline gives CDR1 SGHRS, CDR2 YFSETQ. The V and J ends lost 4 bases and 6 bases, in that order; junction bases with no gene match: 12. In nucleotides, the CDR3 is TGCGCCAGCAGCAGGACTTTAGCGGGAGGGCCAAGCGAGCAGTACTTC. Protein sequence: CASSRTLAGGPSEQYF. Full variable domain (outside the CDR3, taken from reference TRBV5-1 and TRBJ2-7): KAGVTQTPRYLIKTRGQQVTLSCSPISGHRSVSWYQQTPGQGLQFLFEYFSETQRNKGNFPGRFSGRQFSNSRSEMNVSTLELGDSALYLCASSRTLAGGPSEQYFGPGTRLTVT.

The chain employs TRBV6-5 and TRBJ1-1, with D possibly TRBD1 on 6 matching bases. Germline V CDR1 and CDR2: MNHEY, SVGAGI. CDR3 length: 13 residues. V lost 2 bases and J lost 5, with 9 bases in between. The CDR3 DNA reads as TGTGCCAGCAGTTACGGGGGGGCGACTGAAGCTTTCTTT. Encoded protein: CASSYGGATEAFF.

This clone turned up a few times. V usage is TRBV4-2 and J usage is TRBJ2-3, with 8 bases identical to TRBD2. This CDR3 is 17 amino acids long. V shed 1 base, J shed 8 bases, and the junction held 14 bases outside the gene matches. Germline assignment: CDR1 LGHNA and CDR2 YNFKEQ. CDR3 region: CASSQGSRGREAGTQYF. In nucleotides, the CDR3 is TGTGCCAGCAGCCAAGGTTCTCGGGGGCGGGAGGCAGGTACGCAGTATTTT.

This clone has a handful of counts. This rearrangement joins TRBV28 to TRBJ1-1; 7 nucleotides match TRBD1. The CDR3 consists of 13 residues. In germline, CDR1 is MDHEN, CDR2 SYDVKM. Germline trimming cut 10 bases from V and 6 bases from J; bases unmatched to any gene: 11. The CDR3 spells CATNRGWGSEAFF. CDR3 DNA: TGTGCCACTAACAGGGGATGGGGTTCTGAAGCTTTCTTT.

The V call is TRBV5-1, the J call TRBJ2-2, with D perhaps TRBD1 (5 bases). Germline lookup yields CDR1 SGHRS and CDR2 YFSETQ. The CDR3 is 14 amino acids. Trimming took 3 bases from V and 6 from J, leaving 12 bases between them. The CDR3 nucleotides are TGCGCCAGCAGCTCCAATCAGGGCCCCGGGGAGCTGTTTTTT. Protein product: CASSSNQGPGELFF.

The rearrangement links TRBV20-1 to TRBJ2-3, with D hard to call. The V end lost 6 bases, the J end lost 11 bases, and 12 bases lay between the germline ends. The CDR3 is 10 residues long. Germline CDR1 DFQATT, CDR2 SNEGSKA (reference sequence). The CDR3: CSAVRDGQYF. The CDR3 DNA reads TGCAGTGCGGTGCGCGATGGGCAGTATTTT.

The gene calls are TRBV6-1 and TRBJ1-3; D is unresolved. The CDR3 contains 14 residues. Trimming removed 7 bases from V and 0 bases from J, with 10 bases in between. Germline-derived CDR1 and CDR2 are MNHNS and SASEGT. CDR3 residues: CASIKISSGNTIYF. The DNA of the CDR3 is TGTGCCAGCATAAAGATATCCTCTGGAAACACCATATATTTT.

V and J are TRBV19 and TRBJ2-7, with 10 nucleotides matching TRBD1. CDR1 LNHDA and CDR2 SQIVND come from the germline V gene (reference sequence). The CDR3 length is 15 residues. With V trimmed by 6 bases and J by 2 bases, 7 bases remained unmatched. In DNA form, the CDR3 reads TGTGCCAGTAGGGCGGACAGGGGGAGAACCTACGAGCAGTACTTC. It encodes CASRADRGRTYEQYF.

CDR3 residues: CASSLVSSYNEQFF. CDR3 coding DNA: TGTGCCAGCAGCTTGGTTAGCTCCTACAATGAGCAGTTCTTC. The gene calls are TRBV5-4 and TRBJ2-1; no firm D call. This CDR3 has 14 residues. The V gene lost 0 bases and the J gene lost 0 bases, with 4 bases spanning the gap. The germline V gene has CDR1 SGHNT and CDR2 YYREEE (reference sequence). Supplemented by reference TRBV5-4 and TRBJ2-1, the full variable domain reads ETGVTQSPTHLIKTRGQQVTLRCSSQSGHNTVSWYQQALGQGPQFIFQYYREEENGRGNFPPRFSGLQFPNYSSELNVNALELDDSALYLCASSLVSSYNEQFFGPGTRLTVL.